A selection of T cell receptor beta chains follows, all from one sample in a study of CD8 T cell repertoires and HIV-1 epitope variants. No cognate antigen is known for these TCRs. Sequencing used immunoSEQ multiplex PCR; TCRdb keeps in-frame clones, though not all of them. The top ten hold 41% of the sample, which has more than 4,000 clones, approximately 64% seen once. The source material was cultured CD8+ T cells derived from PBMCs. The receptors stem from a male donor with HIV. Each CDR3 is given with its conserved first and last residue. Fields, in order: D gene, J gene, clone size, V gene, CDR3 DNA, CDR3 protein. A D gene is named only where the DNA matches it firmly. The size entry is marked missing in some rows and otherwise reads once, few, many or a size class.

>-|TRBJ1-5|-|TRBV15
TGTGCCACCAGCAGAGTCTATAAGGGCAGTGAGTATCAGCCCCAGCATTTT
CATSRVYKGSEYQPQHF
>TRBD1|TRBJ2-4|once|TRBV25-1
TGTGCCAGTGGACAGGGAAACATTCAGTACTTC
CASGQGNIQYF
>TRBD1|TRBJ2-7|-|TRBV5-6
TGTGCCAGCAGCTTGACAGGGGATAGTAACGAGCAGTACTTC
CASSLTGDSNEQYF
>TRBD1|TRBJ1-2|-|TRBV5-6
TGTGCCAGCAGCTCGGGAGCAGGGGGCTATGGCTACACCTTC
CASSSGAGGYGYTF
>-|TRBJ2-1|-|TRBV5-1
TGCGCCAGCAGCTTGGCCGGGGCCTACAATGAGCAGTTCTTC
CASSLAGAYNEQFF
>TRBD1|TRBJ2-7|-|TRBV4-3
TGCGCCAGCAGCCAGGACCGACAGGGATTCCGCTACGAGCAGTACTTC
CASSQDRQGFRYEQYF
>-|TRBJ1-5|-|TRBV7-2
TGTGCCAGCAGCTTAGGGGGGGGGCCGAATCAGCCCCAGCATTTT
CASSLGGGPNQPQHF
>TRBD1|TRBJ2-7|-|TRBV5-4
TGTGCCAGCACTGTACAGGGGGCCATGTCCTACGAGCAGTACTTC
CASTVQGAMSYEQYF
>TRBD1|TRBJ1-2|once|TRBV27
TGTGCCAGCAGTTTATTGACAGGGAGTGGCTACACCTTC
CASSLLTGSGYTF
>-|TRBJ2-7|-|TRBV5-4
TGTGCCAGCAGCTTGTCCCACGAGCAGTACTTC
CASSLSHEQYF
>-|TRBJ2-7|-|TRBV11-3
TGTGCCAGCAGCTTAACACGGTGGGACGAGCAGTACTTC
CASSLTRWDEQYF
>-|TRBJ2-1|-|TRBV6-6
TGTGCCAGCAGTTCCCCGACTATTTACAATGAGCAGTTCTTC
CASSSPTIYNEQFF
>-|TRBJ1-6|-|TRBV5-4
TGTGCCAGCAGTTCGCAGGGGTCCTATAATTCACCCCTCCACTTT
CASSSQGSYNSPLHF
>TRBD1|TRBJ2-4|-|TRBV5-1
TGCGCCAGCAGCCCGGAGAAAGGGACAGGGTCCTTAGCCAAAAACATTCAGTACTTC
CASSPEKGTGSLAKNIQYF
>TRBD1|TRBJ2-7|-|TRBV10-3
TGTGCCAGTAGGGACAGGGGGAACGAGCAGTACTTC
CASRDRGNEQYF
>-|TRBJ1-2|-|TRBV28
TGTGCCAGCAGTTTATGGCAGCGCGATGGCTACACCTTC
CASSLWQRDGYTF
>TRBD2|TRBJ2-3|-|TRBV2
TGTGCCAGCAGTGAAGCCCGGACTAGCGGGAACACAGATACGCAGTATTTT
CASSEARTSGNTDTQYF
>-|TRBJ2-7|-|TRBV5-6
TGTGCCAGCAGCCCGGGGGGCGGGTTCGAGCAGTACTTC
CASSPGGGFEQYF
>TRBD1|TRBJ1-1|few|TRBV6-6
TGTGCCAGCCAAGACAGGGGGCTGAACACTGAAGCTTTCTTT
CASQDRGLNTEAFF
>-|TRBJ2-7|-|TRBV6-5
TGTGCCAGCAGTCCGAGACAGAGCTACGAGCAGTACTTC
CASSPRQSYEQYF
>-|TRBJ1-1|-|TRBV29-1
TGCAGCGCTACACAGATTAACACTGAAGCTTTCTTT
CSATQINTEAFF
>-|TRBJ1-1|-|TRBV7-6
TGTGCCAGCAGCTATACACGGGGGAGGGAAGCTTTCTTT
CASSYTRGREAFF
>TRBD2|TRBJ2-3|-|TRBV11-2
TGTGCCAGCAGCTCCCCCCTAGCGGTAGCAGATACGCAGTATTTT
CASSSPLAVADTQYF
>-|TRBJ2-7|-|TRBV6-5
TGTGCCAGCAGTTACGCGCCTTTGGCCTACGAGCAGTACTTC
CASSYAPLAYEQYF
>TRBD1|TRBJ2-1|few|TRBV7-9
TGTGCCAGCAGCTTAGGGGACAGGGTATGGGATGAGCAGTTCTTC
CASSLGDRVWDEQFF
>-|TRBJ2-7|-|TRBV27
TGTGCCAGCAGTTTAGTGCAGGAGTCCTACGAGCAGTACTTC
CASSLVQESYEQYF
>-|TRBJ2-3|-|TRBV7-9
TGTGCCAGCAGCCCGCGGATGGATATGGTTCCCACAGATACGCAGTATTTT
CASSPRMDMVPTDTQYF
>TRBD1|TRBJ2-7|-|TRBV5-4
TGTGCCAGCAGCTTGGGACAGGGGAACGAGCAGTACTTC
CASSLGQGNEQYF
>-|TRBJ2-1|few|TRBV5-1
TGCGCCAGCAGCTCCGACAGGAATGAGCAGTTCTTC
CASSSDRNEQFF
>-|TRBJ1-2|-|TRBV7-3
TGTGCCAGCAGCTTGGCCGGACGGGACCACGGCTATGGCTACACCTTC
CASSLAGRDHGYGYTF
>-|TRBJ1-4|-|TRBV5-4
TGTGCCAGCAGCCCGGGGGACGGGGGTAATGAAAAACTGTTTTTT
CASSPGDGGNEKLFF
>-|TRBJ1-6|-|TRBV2
TGTGCCAGCAGTCCCCTAGGGGCTGCCTATAATTCACCCCTCCACTTT
CASSPLGAAYNSPLHF
>-|TRBJ1-1|few|TRBV5-4
TGTGCCAGCAGCTTGGCGGGGTTACCTGAAGCTTTCTTT
CASSLAGLPEAFF
>-|TRBJ1-1|-|TRBV7-8
TGTGCCAGCAGCTTCCGGGGGTCCACTGAAGCTTTCTTT
CASSFRGSTEAFF
>-|TRBJ2-3|medium-sized|TRBV29-1
TGCAGCGCGGCGGGCACCGAGTCCACAGATACGCAGTATTTT
CSAAGTESTDTQYF
>-|TRBJ2-1|-|TRBV12-2
TGTGCAAGTCGCTTTAATACGATAACCTCCTACAATGAGCAGTTCTTC
CASRFNTITSYNEQFF
>-|TRBJ1-5|-|TRBV4-1
TGCGCCAGCAGCCAAGGTAAAGGGATGTTCCAGCCCCAGCATTTT
CASSQGKGMFQPQHF
>-|TRBJ2-7|-|TRBV28
TGTGCCAGCAGTTTCGGTACCGAAGGGGTCGACTCCTACGAGCAGTACTTC
CASSFGTEGVDSYEQYF
>-|TRBJ1-4|-|TRBV9
TGTGCCAGCAGCGTAGTCGGCGAAGCAACTAATGAAAAACTGTTTTTT
CASSVVGEATNEKLFF
>-|TRBJ2-2|few|TRBV19
TGTGCCAGTAGTATAGATCTTCGTGGGAACACCGGGGAGCTGTTTTTT
CASSIDLRGNTGELFF
>TRBD1|TRBJ1-1|-|TRBV7-2
TGTGCCAGCAGCCAGGGGGGCGGATCTGAAGCTTTCTTT
CASSQGGGSEAFF
>-|TRBJ2-4|-|TRBV4-1
TGCGCCAGCAAACAAACAGGGCAGGTGAGGGACATTCAGTACTTC
CASKQTGQVRDIQYF
>-|TRBJ1-2|few|TRBV28
TGTGCCTGTTCTCCCAGGCACGGCTACACCTTC
CACSPRHGYTF